This T cell receptor beta chain was identified during a study of T cells in Graves' hyperthyroidism and ophthalmopathy. V lost 6 bases and J 8 bases, leaving 8 bases between the germline ends. The germline V gene encodes CDR1 SEHNR and CDR2 FQNEAQ (reference sequence). The CDR3 has 11 residues. There are many counts of this clonotype. As yet, its antigen is unknown. Study-wide points: Blood shared most expanded thyroid clonotypes above 0.001.

RNA transcripts provided the source from which TCR beta CDR3 regions were amplified. A first-round RT-PCR of the TCR CDR3 used the HTBI primer set. TCRdb called the multiplex PCR reads again in MiXCR, with one record for every CDR3 protein. This sample yields around 370,000 distinct CDR3 sequences, of which about 18% are seen a single time; 40% belongs to the top ten. Sequences were obtained from blood. The J gene is TRBJ2-1, the V gene TRBV7-9; D is unclear. The receptor was isolated from a man younger than 35 with Graves' ophthalmopathy. CDR3 DNA sequence: TGTGCCAGCAGTGATCCTCATGAGCAGTTCTTC. Translation: CASSDPHEQFF.